This T cell receptor beta chain was captured by sequencing in a study of T cells in Graves' hyperthyroidism and ophthalmopathy. Study observations and caveats: Among thyroid clonotypes expanded above 0.001, most also appeared in blood. The authors' 13 V-J model separated ophthalmopathy from stable hyperthyroidism.

Patients were excluded because of uncontrolled infection, other autoimmune disease, pregnancy or lactation. Based on clinical symptoms, serum thyroxine and TRAb, thyroid ultrasound and orbital computed tomography, diagnoses were reached. On this clonotype itself: Its antigen is unidentified.

RNA transcripts yielded amplified TCR beta CDR3 regions. An initial round of RT-PCR targeting the TCR CDR3 relied on the HTBI primer set. Each CDR3 protein gets one entry after TCRdb re-called the multiplex PCR reads with MiXCR. Among about 380,000 distinct CDR3 sequences, around 20% were seen once, and the ten largest hold 40%. The germline V gene has CDR1 MGHDK and CDR2 SYGVNS. This CDR3 comprises 15 residues. Trimming cost V 5 bases and J 8 bases; bases outside gene matches: 11. This chain links TRBV25-1 with TRBJ2-1; 8 nucleotides align to TRBD2. Material for sequencing was blood. The clonotype originates from a man aged 18 to 30 with Graves' ophthalmopathy. For the CDR3, the DNA is TGTGCCAGCAGTCCCTTTTGGGGGCGGGAGGATGAGCAGTTCTTC. Amino acids: CASSPFWGREDEQFF.